These T cell receptor beta chains were read from a single sample in a study of PD-1 blockade in mismatch repair-deficient tumors. The assay was immunoSEQ multiplex PCR, and TCRdb's table has in-frame clones only and misses some. The sample records approximately 50,000 clones, about 80% being singletons. The specimen comprised peripheral blood, sampled 4 weeks after starting pembrolizumab. The receptor set was obtained from an adult with mismatch repair-deficient cancer. Both conserved end residues are part of each CDR3. The D gene is left open where the match is weak. Size tells how often a clone was seen (once, few, many) or the class of an expanded clone, and some rows leave it out.

size,V,length,J,D,DNA,CDR3
NA,TRBV30,15,TRBJ2-5,NA,TGTGCCTGGAGTGTATCAAACGGGGGCCAAGAGACCCAGTACTTC,CAWSVSNGGQETQYF
NA,TRBV11-2,13,TRBJ2-5,NA,TGTGCCAGCAGCTTAGGAGCCCAAGAGACCCAGTACTTC,CASSLGAQETQYF
NA,TRBV30,13,TRBJ2-7,NA,TGTGCCTGGAGTTCTGGGATCCTCGACGAGCAGTACTTC,CAWSSGILDEQYF
NA,TRBV5-1,19,TRBJ2-1,TRBD2,TGCGCCAGCAGCTTGGGTTTGGCTAGCGGGAACCCAGCGGGATATGAGCAGTTCTTC,CASSLGLASGNPAGYEQFF
NA,TRBV9,13,TRBJ1-1,NA,TGTGCCAGCAGCGACCAGACAGGACTTGAAGCTTTCTTT,CASSDQTGLEAFF
NA,TRBV4-3,14,TRBJ2-1,NA,TGCGCCAGCAGCCAAGACGGGGGAAGGAATGAGCAGTTCTTC,CASSQDGGRNEQFF
NA,TRBV4-2,16,TRBJ1-3,NA,TGTGCCAGCAGCCAAGTCTTGTCAGGCGCTGGAAACACCATATATTTT,CASSQVLSGAGNTIYF
NA,TRBV9,14,TRBJ2-7,TRBD1,TGTGCCAGCAGCGTTGGGGACAGAGACTACGAGCAGTACTTC,CASSVGDRDYEQYF
NA,TRBV2,12,TRBJ2-1,TRBD2,TGTGCCAGCAGGGGGGGAGGGACCTTGGAGTTCTTC,CASRGGGTLEFF
NA,TRBV19,16,TRBJ2-1,NA,TGTGCCAGTAGTATAGCCGGGGGAGGCACCTACAATGAGCAGTTCTTC,CASSIAGGGTYNEQFF
NA,TRBV28,13,TRBJ1-2,NA,TGTGCCAGCAGGTCATCGGGGGACTATGGCTACACCTTC,CASRSSGDYGYTF
few,TRBV7-9,12,TRBJ2-7,TRBD2,TGTGCCAGCAGCCGCGGGGAGGGGGAGCAGTACTTC,CASSRGEGEQYF
NA,TRBV10-3,14,TRBJ2-3,TRBD2,TGTGCCATCAGAGATAGCGGGAGTGGAGATACGCAGTATTTT,CAIRDSGSGDTQYF
medium-sized,TRBV9,13,TRBJ1-4,NA,TGTGCCAGCAGCGTAAACCTCGGGGAAAAACTGTTTTTT,CASSVNLGEKLFF
NA,TRBV5-5,14,TRBJ1-1,NA,TGTGCCAGCAGCTTGGTGGGGGTTTTCTCTGAAGCTTTCTTT,CASSLVGVFSEAFF
NA,TRBV4-1,15,TRBJ2-1,NA,TGCGCCAGCAGCCAAGAAGGGTTTTGGGACAATGAGCAGTTCTTC,CASSQEGFWDNEQFF
NA,TRBV7-9,15,TRBJ2-1,NA,TGTGCCAGCAGCCACCCCACGGGAGAGATCAATGAGCAGTTCTTC,CASSHPTGEINEQFF
NA,TRBV6-5,15,TRBJ1-4,TRBD1,TGTGCCAGCAGCGAGTACAGGGGCTTAAATGAAAAACTGTTTTTT,CASSEYRGLNEKLFF
NA,TRBV6-5,12,TRBJ1-5,NA,TGTGCCAGCAGTTTCGGCGGGCAGCCCCAGCATTTT,CASSFGGQPQHF
NA,TRBV7-3,14,TRBJ2-3,NA,TGTGCCAGCAGCTTAGGACTACGCACAGATACGCAGTATTTT,CASSLGLRTDTQYF
NA,TRBV19,16,TRBJ2-5,NA,TGTGCCAGTAGTATCTCGTCGGGGGCGATTACCGAGACCCAGTACTTC,CASSISSGAITETQYF
NA,TRBV11-3,11,TRBJ1-4,NA,TGTGCCAGCAGGGCGTTTGAAAAACTGTTTTTT,CASRAFEKLFF
NA,TRBV9,15,TRBJ2-5,TRBD1,TGTGCCAGCAGCTCAGGGGACAGGGGCCAAGAGACCCAGTACTTC,CASSSGDRGQETQYF
NA,TRBV9,15,TRBJ1-3,TRBD1,TGTGCCAGCAGGGGGACAGGGGTTGCTGGAAACACCATATATTTT,CASRGTGVAGNTIYF
few,TRBV2,11,TRBJ2-7,NA,TGTGCCAGCAGTGAAGCGTACGAGCAGTACTTC,CASSEAYEQYF
NA,TRBV5-1,15,TRBJ2-5,NA,TGCGCCAGCAGCTTCAACGACGGGTGGGGAGAGACCCAGTACTTC,CASSFNDGWGETQYF
NA,TRBV7-2,16,TRBJ2-2,NA,TGTGCCAGCAGTCAGAGGGCGGGAACGAACACCGGGGAGCTGTTTTTT,CASSQRAGTNTGELFF
NA,TRBV5-4,14,TRBJ2-5,NA,TGTGCCAGCAGCGCCCCGGAGGGAGGAGAGACCCAGTACTTC,CASSAPEGGETQYF
NA,TRBV5-1,16,TRBJ2-3,TRBD1,TGCGCCAGCAGCTTGATGTTGGGACAGGGCGTAGATACGCAGTATTTT,CASSLMLGQGVDTQYF
NA,TRBV7-2,13,TRBJ1-2,NA,TGTGCCAGCAGTTTGGACGTGTTTATTGACTACACCTTC,CASSLDVFIDYTF
NA,TRBV2,12,TRBJ2-5,TRBD2,TGTGCCAGCAAGACTAGCGGAGAGACCCAGTACTTC,CASKTSGETQYF
NA,TRBV7-3,14,TRBJ1-2,NA,TGTGCCAGCAGCACCGGAAGTCGCCCGGAGGGCTACACCTTC,CASSTGSRPEGYTF
NA,TRBV7-9,12,TRBJ1-1,NA,TGTGCCAGCAGCAGAGATAACACTGAAGCTTTCTTT,CASSRDNTEAFF
NA,TRBV4-3,16,TRBJ1-4,NA,TGCGCCAGCAGCCAGGGAACGCGGCAGTTTAATGAAAAACTGTTTTTT,CASSQGTRQFNEKLFF
few,TRBV6-1,13,TRBJ2-7,TRBD2,TGTGCCAGCAGGCGACTAGCGGGGTTGGTGCAGTACTTC,CASRRLAGLVQYF
NA,TRBV7-9,14,TRBJ2-2,NA,TGTGCCAGCAGCCTCGCCATGGACACCGGGGAGCTGTTTTTT,CASSLAMDTGELFF
NA,TRBV11-3,13,TRBJ1-1,NA,TGTGCCAGCCAAATACAGGGGAACACTGAAGCTTTCTTT,CASQIQGNTEAFF
NA,TRBV7-2,17,TRBJ2-5,TRBD2,TGTGCCAGCAGCTTTGTGGCTAGCGGGAGGGCCAGGGAGACCCAGTACTTC,CASSFVASGRARETQYF
NA,TRBV27,15,TRBJ2-2,NA,TGTGCCAGCAGTTATCAGACAGGGAACACCGGGGAGCTGTTTTTT,CASSYQTGNTGELFF
NA,TRBV6-5,15,TRBJ2-2,NA,TGTGCCAGCAGTTACGCGGACAGTACAACCGGGGAGCTGTTTTTT,CASSYADSTTGELFF
NA,TRBV7-9,14,TRBJ2-1,NA,TGTGCCAGCAGCCACTATCTAGCCTACAATGAGCAGTTCTTC,CASSHYLAYNEQFF
NA,TRBV27,15,TRBJ2-4,TRBD1,TGTGCCAGCAGCGTAGGACAGGGGTCCCTTGGCATTCAGTACTTC,CASSVGQGSLGIQYF
NA,TRBV6-5,14,TRBJ2-4,TRBD2,TGTGCCAGCAGTTACCGGCGGGGGGGAAACATTCAGTACTTC,CASSYRRGGNIQYF